These 3 T cell receptor beta chains were sequenced from one sample in a study of T-cell reconstitution after alpha-beta-depleted transplantation in children. The authors prepared the TCRbeta library with unique molecular identifiers. One entry per CDR3 protein results from TCRdb running MiXCR on the PCR reads. The sample contains about 1,000,000 distinct CDR3 sequences, roughly 31% of which appear only once. Specimen: PBMCs, mostly from graft donor cells, collected 360 days after TCRalphabeta/CD19-depleted stem cell transplant. The origin of the receptors is a boy under three years old who had a stem cell transplant for SCID, so the T cells may come from the graft donor.

The sample holds a few counts of this clonotype. The genes are TRBV11-2 and TRBJ2-5; possible D gene TRBD2, 6 bases. The CDR3 sequence is 17 residues long. Germline CDR1 reads SGHAT; CDR2 reads FQNNGV. V lost 1 base, J lost 0 bases, and 15 bases lay in between. The CDR3 reads CASSLGVSAGNQETQYF. As DNA, the CDR3 is TGTGCCAGCAGCTTAGGGGTTTCGGCGGGGAACCAAGAGACCCAGTACTTC.

The chain uses TRBV29-1 and TRBJ2-3, with 14 positions matching TRBD2. Trimming cost V 8 bases and J 3 bases; bases outside gene matches: 4. Germline CDR1 and CDR2: SQVTM and ANQGSEA. The CDR3 spans 14 residues. The CDR3 protein is CSSRTSGGTDTQYF. Written as DNA, the CDR3 is TGCAGCTCCCGGACTAGCGGGGGGACAGATACGCAGTATTTT.

The chain links TRBV29-1 to TRBJ2-2; tentatively, D is TRBD1 (6 bases). The CDR3 is 13 amino acids. Trimming removed 7 bases at V and 0 bases at J, with 9 bases between. The V gene's germline CDR1 is SQVTM and CDR2 ANQGSEA. The CDR3 DNA is TGCAGCGCATGGACAGCGAACACCGGGGAGCTGTTTTTT. Its protein is CSAWTANTGELFF.